The following is a TCR beta chain sequence with its context. The data derive from a study of blood T cell repertoires in COVID-19. Profiling relied on immunoSEQ multiplex PCR, and the TCRdb table lists in-frame clones only, not all of them. The sample contains more than 200,000 clones, approximately 90% of which appear only once. Germline CDR1 reads SGHRS; CDR2 reads YFSETQ. This CDR3 is built from 15 residues. Trimming shortened V by 0 bases and J by 12 bases, and 18 bases separated the two germline ends. The source is a man aged 18 to 30 with active or convalescent COVID-19. The V call is TRBV5-1, the J call TRBJ1-4, with D possibly being TRBD1 (6 bases). The sequenced sample was peripheral blood. Here the CDR3 DNA reads TGCGCCAGCAGCTTGGGGACGAGCGCAGGGGTGGAACTGTTTTTT. It specifies CASSLGTSAGVELFF.